Detailed here is one T cell receptor (beta chain). Sequencing was performed with immunoSEQ multiplex PCR; in TCRdb, only in-frame clones are kept and a portion is missing. This table holds approximately 360,000 clones, around 86% found once. Each recovered donor of Cohort 3 presented with two negative PCRs, clearance, or symptom resolution. The sample belongs to a study of blood T cell repertoires in COVID-19. Across the study: Whether acute or convalescent, the COVID-19 samples came from the United States, Italy and Spain. PBMCs, B-cell-depleted T cells, or T cells provided the cDNA or gDNA that made up the material.

After removal of 8 bases from V and 7 bases from J, the junction contained 12 bases not matched to a gene. Germline V lookup: CDR1 SGHTA, CDR2 FQGNSA. This CDR3 contains 15 residues. The J gene is TRBJ2-2, the V gene TRBV7-2, with 8 bases identical to TRBD1. This sequence originates from a woman aged 50 to 65 who had recovered from COVID-19. Sequencing was done on a sample of PBMCs or T cells enriched from blood (not recorded which). CDR3 coding DNA: TGTGCCAGCTCCCTGGGGGGACAGGTTGGCGGGGAGCTGTTTTTT. Protein sequence: CASSLGGQVGGELFF.